This TCR beta chain was sequenced in a study of T cell responses to AZD1222 COVID-19 vaccine. Study observations and caveats: Reportedly, close to half of spike-specific TCRs are directed against unmutated variant regions. White British ancestry dominated among donors, who included more females, and clonal diversity was possibly underestimated. Spike-specific TCR repertoires showed rising breadth and depth after two AZD1222 doses. Of the AZD1222 recipients, only five to seven were seropositive at baseline.

Produced via immunoSEQ multiplex PCR; TCRdb's table is partial and in-frame only. The profile shows nearly 90,000 clones, approximately 89% of them singletons. Per germline, CDR1 LNHDA and CDR2 SQIVND (reference sequence). CDR3 length: 14 residues. V lost 3 bases to trimming and J lost 2 bases, with 10 bases between them. As concerns this clone: The antigen remains undetermined.

The clonotype comes from an adult who received the AZD1222 COVID-19 vaccine. Here the sequenced sample was peripheral blood, taken 28 days after the second AZD1222 dose. The rearrangement links TRBV19 to TRBJ1-1; no definite D call. The chain's CDR3 is CASSIPRRNTEAFF. The CDR3 DNA follows: TGTGCCAGTAGTATCCCACGTAGAAACACTGAAGCTTTCTTT.